The T cell receptor (beta chain) described here comes from a study of blood T cell repertoires in COVID-19. Germline trimming cut 3 bases from V and 4 bases from J; bases unmatched to any gene: 4. Germline V gene data show CDR1 as SGHAT and CDR2 as FQNNGV. The CDR3 is 14 amino acids. The repertoire was sequenced with immunoSEQ multiplex PCR; TCRdb's copy has only in-frame clones and lacks some. The sample has roughly 70,000 clones; approximately 90% are singletons. The sequenced sample consisted of peripheral blood. This sequence originates from a man aged 65-85 years with active or convalescent COVID-19. The V call is TRBV11-2, the J call TRBJ1-1; 8 nucleotides agree with TRBD1. CDR3 protein: CASSFRQGSTEAFF. CDR3 in DNA: TGTGCCAGCAGCTTCCGACAGGGGAGCACTGAAGCTTTCTTT.